One TCR beta chain is described in this entry. The specificity of this receptor is unknown. No base-level quality is on record; no much larger clone is a single base apart. The CDR3 regions of human TCRbeta chains were analyzed by immunosequencing. The original methods were these. TCRs in the repertoires were compared against a reference library of SARS-CoV-2-specific TCRs that had been generated with the MIRA antigen-specificity platform. Breadth was defined as the fraction of unique TCRs that were SARS-CoV-2-associated. Depth was defined as the fraction of total T cells that were SARS-CoV-2-associated. Using the MIRA data, every spike-specific TCR was mapped to the spike region that the TCR reacted to and assigned to either a CD4 or a CD8 class. Log10-transformed breadth and depth values were compared by one-way ANOVA with Sidak's multiple comparisons tests. TCRdb's version of the immuneACCESS table is confined to in-frame rearrangements and falls short of the full clone set. An unresolved V gene accounts for under half of the shortfall where checked; the remainder is of unknown origin. The V and J calls and clone size come from that table; D and trimming were worked out from the DNA. The sample table holds approximately 140,000 clones, of which about 93% were seen once. The top ten clonotypes cover around 5.2% of the sample.

Including cysteine and phenylalanine, the CDR3 has 13 amino acids. The kept DNA is CDR3 alone, 39 bases in frame from the first base. V loses 5 bases at its end and J loses 6 bases; junction bases beyond the gene matches: 5. From the germline V gene, CDR1 is MDHEN and CDR2 is SYDVKM. The data were obtained in a study of T cell responses to AZD1222 COVID-19 vaccine (dated by TCRdb to 2020 to 2023). With regard to the full study: AZD1222 recipients with second doses at about 4 weeks or about 12 weeks were pooled, because spike-specific TCR depth and breadth did not differ between schedules. TCR sequencing was performed for about 240 trial participants, of whom about 200 were given two doses of AZD1222 and approximately 26 were given two doses of MenACWY control vaccine. Trial participants were enrolled into age subgroups of 18-55, 56-69 and 70-plus years, which contained approximately 150, 28 and 58 TCR-sequenced participants, respectively. Paper-wide results and their limitations: Most participants were white British and females outnumbered males, and the authors suggested that clonal diversity may have been underestimated. The 56-69-year group was small, and its depth increase did not reach significance, likely because of low power. Reportedly, close to half of the unique spike-specific TCRs recognized epitopes lying outside the regions that are mutated in the B.1.351 and B.1.1.7 variants. Spike-specific TCR breadth and depth rose significantly after two AZD1222 doses compared with day 0 and with MenACWY recipients. The vaccine-associated CD4 TCRs covered the entire spike protein, and the dominant responses fell in regions 160-218 and 743-854. No day 14 peak-response samples were available, so repertoires were characterized only after the peak T cell response. Only five to seven AZD1222 recipients were SARS-CoV-2 seropositive at baseline, limiting conclusions about previously exposed vaccinees.

The time point tag for this specimen amounts to: baseline before first vaccination. Samples from vaccinated people were obtained from the UK trials COV001 and COV002, which included a single-blind randomized controlled phase 2/3 trial of AZD1222 (ChAdOx1 nCoV-19) in healthy adults. Trial participant PBMC samples were collected at day 0 and day 28 after the second dose for TCRbeta chain sequencing. Source: peripheral blood, taken on day 0 of AZD1222 vaccination. The receptor chain draws on TRBV28 and TRBJ1-2, and 8 bases in between align with TRBD1. The sequence came from an adult in good health. The CDR3 reads as follows: CASSEGQGNGYTF. At the DNA level, the sequence is TGTGCCAGCAGTGAAGGACAGGGAAATGGCTACACCTTC.